What follows is one TCR beta chain and its context. Antigen specificity is unknown. This CDR3 comprises 12 residues. Between the trimmed V and J ends, which lost 3 bases and 4 bases, there was a span of 7 bases. The sample comes from a study of T cell responses to AZD1222 COVID-19 vaccine. Study overall: Combined were second doses at about 4 or about 12 weeks. Study-level findings and limits: Sampled repertoires all dated from after the peak T cell response. Clonal diversity may have been underestimated, and the donors were mostly white British, with more females than males.

The method was immunoSEQ multiplex PCR; TCRdb's version includes in-frame clones alone and lacks a portion of them. The sample lists 170,000 or so clones, approximately 93% seen once, with around 0.96% in the top ten. The chain uses TRBV12-3 or TRBV12-4 and TRBJ2-7, with D possibly matching TRBD1 (5 bases). The clonotype comes from an adult in good health. The specimen comprised peripheral blood, sampled on day 0 of AZD1222 vaccination. In DNA, the CDR3 is TGTGCCAGCAGTTTCCGACAGTACGAGCAGTACTTC. It is translated as CASSFRQYEQYF.